What follows describes a single T cell receptor (beta chain). This clone turned up a few times. What this receptor recognizes is not known. No much larger clone is present one base from it, and per-base qualities are unavailable. Taken with the paper, the label for time point translates to: baseline before first vaccination. Vaccinee samples came from UK trials COV001 and COV002, including a single-blind randomized controlled phase 2/3 trial of AZD1222 (ChAdOx1 nCoV-19) in healthy adults. For TCRbeta chain sequencing, PBMC samples from trial participants were taken at day 0 and at day 28 after the second dose. The V and J ends are trimmed by 1 base and 0 bases, leaving 13 bases between them. The CDR3 has 17 amino acids, counting the end cysteine and phenylalanine. Only the CDR3 DNA is retained, 51 bases long and in frame from the first base. CDR1 and CDR2, per the germline V gene, are MGHRA and YSYEKL.

This sample is drawn from a study of T cell responses to AZD1222 COVID-19 vaccine (dated by TCRdb to the early 2020s). For the study in its entirety: AZD1222 recipients with second doses at about 4 weeks or about 12 weeks were pooled, because spike-specific TCR depth and breadth did not differ between schedules. A total of 233 trial participants underwent TCR sequencing, of whom nearly 210 had received two doses of AZD1222 and around 25 had received two doses of the MenACWY control vaccine. Trial participants were enrolled into age subgroups of 18-55, 56-69 and 70-plus years, which contained about 160, 30 and 59 TCR-sequenced participants, respectively. Results and caveats for the whole study, not just this receptor: Reportedly, almost half of the unique spike-specific TCRs recognized epitopes lying outside the regions that are mutated in the B.1.351 and B.1.1.7 variants. The 56-69-year group was small, and its depth increase did not reach significance, likely because of low power. Because no day 14 peak-response samples were available, repertoires were characterized only after the peak T cell response. Most participants were white British and females outnumbered males, and the authors suggested that clonal diversity may have been underestimated. CD4 TCRs associated with the vaccine covered the entire spike protein, and the dominant responses were in regions 160-218 and 743-854. Conclusions about previously exposed vaccinees are limited because only five to seven AZD1222 recipients were SARS-CoV-2 seropositive at baseline. After two AZD1222 doses, both the breadth and the depth of spike-specific TCRs were significantly higher than at day 0 and than in MenACWY recipients.

The CDR3 regions of human TCRbeta chains were analyzed by immunosequencing. The authors' pipeline ran thus. Repertoire TCRs were checked for matches against a reference library of SARS-CoV-2-specific TCRs that had been generated using the MIRA antigen-specificity platform. Breadth was defined as the fraction of unique TCRs that were SARS-CoV-2-associated. Depth was defined as the fraction of total T cells that were SARS-CoV-2-associated. Using the MIRA data, each spike-specific TCR was mapped to the spike region that the TCR reacts to and placed in a CD4 or CD8 class. Log10-transformed breadth and depth values were compared by one-way ANOVA with Sidak's multiple comparisons tests. The immuneACCESS repertoire file appears here via TCRdb, limited to in-frame rearrangements. These files lack a portion of the clones; in checked studies, under half of the deficit traces to unresolved V genes, and the cause of the others is not known. Clonal size and the V and J genes are those of that table, whereas D and trimming came from the DNA. In this sample the table shows 85,000 to 120,000 clones, 70% to 90% of which occur a single time. Together, the top ten hold 4% to 6% of the sample.

The source material was peripheral blood, sampled on day 0 of AZD1222 vaccination. This TCR was sampled from an adult in good health. The chain joins TRBV4-1 to TRBJ1-3, with the D gene uncertain. The CDR3 sequence is CASSQGPTGISGNTIYF. The DNA sequence is given as TGCGCCAGCAGCCAAGGGCCGACGGGTATCTCTGGAAACACCATATATTTT.